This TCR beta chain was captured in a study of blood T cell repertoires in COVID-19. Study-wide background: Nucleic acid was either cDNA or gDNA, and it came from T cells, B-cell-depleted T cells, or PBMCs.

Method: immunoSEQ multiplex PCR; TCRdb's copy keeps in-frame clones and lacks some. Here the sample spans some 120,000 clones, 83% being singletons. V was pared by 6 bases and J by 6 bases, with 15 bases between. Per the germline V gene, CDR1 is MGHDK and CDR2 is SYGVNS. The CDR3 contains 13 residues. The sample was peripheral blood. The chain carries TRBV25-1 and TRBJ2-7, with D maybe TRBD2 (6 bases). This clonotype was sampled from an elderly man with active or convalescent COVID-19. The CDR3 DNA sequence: TGTGCCAGCAGAGTCCCCGGGGGAAGCGAGCAGTACTTC. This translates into CASRVPGGSEQYF.